These 8 T cell receptor beta chains were all obtained from the same sample, sequenced in a study of spatial heterogeneity in lung cancer. Time point noted: sample taken at primary tumor resection. TCRdb used MiXCR to reprocess the 5' RACE reads, holding one entry per CDR3 protein. The sample lists more than 35,000 distinct CDR3 sequences, roughly 5.2% occurring once. The sample was PBMCs, taken at surgery. These receptors were collected from a female donor with early-stage non-small cell lung cancer.

This clonotype has only a few counts. CDR3 sequence: CASSSRRQGSEDQPQHF. The CDR3 coding sequence is TGTGCCAGCAGCTCCCGCAGACAGGGATCGGAGGATCAGCCCCAGCATTTT. The gene calls are TRBV7-8 and TRBJ1-5, with 7 bases fitting TRBD1. CDR1 SGHVS and CDR2 FQNEAQ come from the germline V gene. The CDR3 is 17 residues long. V lost 4 bases to trimming and J lost 5 bases; unmatched junction nucleotides: 14.

Details on this clonotype: Just one base apart from a much larger clone, this may be a read error. This chain connects TRBV6-5 to TRBJ2-2; 10 bases align to TRBD2. This CDR3 region has 13 residues. The V gene's germline CDR1 is MNHEY and CDR2 SVGAGI. The CDR3 protein is CVSRTSGTGELFF. The CDR3 nucleotides read TGTGTCAGCAGGACTAGCGGAACCGGGGAGCTGTTTTTT.

This clonotype has at least ten counts. J is TRBJ2-5 and V is TRBV11-2, with D tentatively TRBD2 (6 bases). The germline V and J ends were trimmed by 6 bases and 5 bases, with 16 bases remaining between them. CDR3 length equals 14 residues. Germline assignment: CDR1 SGHAT and CDR2 FQNNGV. CDR3 region: CASSPRLDRETQYF. Here the CDR3 DNA reads TGTGCCAGCAGTCCCCGACTAGATCGGGAGACCCAGTACTTC. Looking up the rest from reference TRBV11-2 and TRBJ2-5 gives the full variable domain: EAGVAQSPRYKIIEKRQSVAFWCNPISGHATLYWYQQILGQGPKLLIQFQNNGVVDDSQLPKDRFSAERLKGVDSTLKIQPAKLEDSAVYLCASSPRLDRETQYFGPGTRLLVL.

This clonotype was seen ten or more times. The V and J genes are TRBV28 and TRBJ2-7; the D is unclear. The germline CDR1 and CDR2 sequences are MDHEN and SYDVKM. Trimming took 3 bases from V and 0 from J, leaving 18 bases between them. CDR3 length: 17 residues. The chain's CDR3 is CASSFVPDAISSYEQYF. In nucleotides, the CDR3 is TGTGCCAGCAGTTTCGTCCCAGACGCCATAAGCTCCTACGAGCAGTACTTC.

This clonotype showed up many times. The chain couples TRBV7-6 to TRBJ2-1, with D possibly being TRBD1 (6 bases). Trimming took 5 bases from V and 9 from J, leaving 20 bases between them. CDR3 length equals 15 residues. Germline V gene lookup returns CDR1 SGHVS and CDR2 FNYEAQ. The CDR3 coding sequence is TGTGCCAGCAGCCCACGACAGGTTGGGGAAGGTGAGCAGTTCTTC. Translating it yields CASSPRQVGEGEQFF.

This clonotype was seen many times. The V call is TRBV19, the J call TRBJ1-1; D is uncertain. Germline CDR1 reads LNHDA; CDR2 reads SQIVND (reference sequence). CDR3 length: 14 residues. Trimming stripped 2 bases from V and 0 bases from J, with 7 bases between. The CDR3 sequence is CASSIPGMNTEAFF. DNA for the CDR3: TGTGCCAGTAGTATACCGGGCATGAACACTGAAGCTTTCTTT.

This clonotype came up many times. The gene calls are TRBV9 and TRBJ2-7; D call uncertain. V was cut by 0 bases and J by 1 base, with 8 bases left in between. Germline V gives CDR1 SGDLS, CDR2 YYNGEE. The CDR3 is 14 amino acids. CDR3 amino acids: CASSVDPTSYEQYF. The CDR3 nucleotides read TGTGCCAGCAGCGTAGACCCCACGTCCTACGAGCAGTACTTC.

This clonotype has ten or more counts. This chain joins TRBV9 and TRBJ1-1; no clear D. V was trimmed by 2 bases and J by 2 bases, leaving 13 bases between them. Per the germline V gene, CDR1 is SGDLS and CDR2 is YYNGEE. The CDR3 extends over 15 amino acids. The CDR3 protein is CASSVGSLGNTEAFF. The DNA for the CDR3 is TGTGCCAGCAGCGTTGGATCCTTAGGAAACACTGAAGCTTTCTTT.